This note documents a single T cell receptor (beta chain) sequence. Antigen specificity is unknown. The sample originates from a study of T-cell memory formation after mild COVID-19. Sample barcodes and UMIs were carried by the TCR alpha and TCR beta cDNA libraries that 5'RACE generated with constant-segment primers. Each CDR3 protein is one row after TCRdb ran MiXCR on the 5' RACE reads. This sample has about 430,000 distinct CDR3 sequences, with roughly 26% found just once. V was clipped by 3 bases and J by 9 bases, with 21 bases between them. CDR3 size: 15 residues. Germline V gene data show CDR1 as SGDLS and CDR2 as YYNGEE. Study-level results: Memory from before infection featured some responding clones, which suggests cross-reactive memory joined.

Sequenced material: PBMCs or a T cell subset sorted from them (not recorded which). This receptor was obtained from an adult woman who had mild COVID-19 (a few samples of this study predate the infection). Cell type and time point are not known. V usage is TRBV9 and J usage is TRBJ2-5; possibly TRBD2 for D (7 bases). The CDR3 region is CASSETSVGGEAQYF. The CDR3 DNA is TGTGCCAGCAGCGAGACCAGTGTAGGGGGGGAGGCCCAGTACTTC. Full variable domain (remainder filled in from reference TRBV9 and TRBJ2-5): DSGVTQTPKHLITATGQRVTLRCSPRSGDLSVYWYQQSLDQGLQFLIQYYNGEERAKGNILERFSAQQFPDLHSELNLSSLELGDSALYFCASSETSVGGEAQYFGPGTRLLVL.